This T cell receptor beta chain comes out of a study of T cells after yellow fever vaccination (dated by TCRdb to the late 2010s). Notes on the research overall: Libraries from fractions with low cell numbers were prepared with the SMART-Seq v4 Ultra Low Input RNA kit. To track T-cell clones before and after primary and booster YFV17D yellow fever vaccination, bulk TCR alpha and beta repertoires were sequenced longitudinally. Two healthy male donors made up the cohort, one aged 18 to 29 years and the other aged 30 to 40 years. Blood samples were taken at several timepoints before and after primary and secondary immunization, and bulk PBMC replicates and cell subsets were isolated. Findings and caveats that apply to the study as a whole: FACS-sorted repertoires could contain abundant contaminating clonotypes from the bulk population, so computational filtering was required. Most clones expanded after primary vaccination were re-detected after the booster (about 96% of CD4 and around 86% of CD8), suggesting broad memory maintenance. A small share of clonotypes was detected in both CD4 and CD8 compartments, with the overlap likely arising from convergent recombination. The secondary T-cell response was found to be weaker but faster than the primary response, with a peak reached on day 5 rather than on day 15. Only a couple of donors were included in the study, so the extent to which the findings can be generalized is limited.

Sequenced using an Illumina NovaSeq 6000. Synthesis of TCR cDNA relied on 5'RACE template switching, a step that introduced a universal primer site along with unique molecular identifiers. Priming of cDNA synthesis was performed from both the TCR alpha and TCR beta constant segments. Libraries were amplified in two PCR steps, with sample barcodes and sequencing adapters added in the second step. Sequencing of libraries was done on Illumina HiSeq 2500 (2x100 bp) or NovaSeq (2x150 bp). The authors' pipeline ran thus. Demultiplexing of reads and collapsing into UMI consensus sequences were performed with MIGEC, and V(D)J alignment was carried out with MiXCR. Clonotypes responding to the vaccine were identified with edgeR on replicate PBMC samples, with the criteria of FDR below 0.01 and a log2 fold change above 5 up to day 15. CD4 or CD8 identity was assigned to each bulk clonotype according to whether the clonotype was present at higher abundance in the sequenced CD4 repertoire or the sequenced CD8 repertoire. TCRdb trimmed public reads at Q25 via fastp, called clones via MiXCR and kept in-frame beta chains. Entries that share a CDR3 protein sequence are merged under the most common genes and DNA. The V and J calls were not made by the authors but by TCRdb's processing. The sample table contains approximately 300,000 distinct CDR3 sequences; only one count was recorded for approximately 12% of them. About 3% of the sample goes to the ten largest clones.

Interpreted using the paper, the treatment or condition label stands for: live attenuated yellow fever vaccine strain. PBMCs were isolated from peripheral blood using a standard Ficoll-Paque protocol. Dynabeads CD4 and CD8 positive selection kits were used to isolate CD4 and CD8 T-cell fractions. RNA was extracted with TriZol from bulk PBMCs, CD4 and CD8 fractions, and dextramer-positive and dextramer-negative fractions. This clonotype occurred many times. It lacks a known antigen. No base quality values were provided; no much bigger clone lies one nucleotide off. CDR1 and CDR2 were assigned from the germline V gene as SGHRS and YFSETQ. The CDR3 spans 12 residues, from the cysteine through the phenylalanine. This entry keeps only the CDR3 DNA: 36 bases, framed from base 1. Compared with germline, V lacks 0 bases and J lacks 8 bases; bases without a gene match: 0.

Recombination joined TRBV5-1 with TRBJ2-3; a stretch of 7 junction bases matches TRBD1. The starting material was CD4+ T cells sorted from PBMCs, obtained 45 days after the yellow fever booster vaccination. The clonotype comes from a man aged 18 to 30 who received the YFV17D yellow fever vaccine. The CDR3 corresponds to CASSLGQGTQYF. The nucleotides are TGCGCCAGCAGCTTGGGACAGGGTACGCAGTATTTT. The variable domain in full, with residues beyond the CDR3 obtained from the reference TRBV5-1 and TRBJ2-3 genes, is KAGVTQTPRYLIKTRGQQVTLSCSPISGHRSVSWYQQTPGQGLQFLFEYFSETQRNKGNFPGRFSGRQFSNSRSEMNVSTLELGDSALYLCASSLGQGTQYFGPGTRLTVL.